Listed here are 9 T cell receptor beta chains from one sample, sequenced in a study of post-analysis software for immune sequencing data. Study results and caveats: Among four to six TRBV segments more frequent in patients than controls were TRBV5-6, TRBV5-1 and TRBV20-1.

Sequencing libraries made from TCR beta cDNA carried unique molecular identifiers. TCRdb used MiXCR to reprocess the PCR reads, holding one entry per CDR3 protein. The repertoire holds under 200,000 distinct CDR3 sequences, around 30% seen once, with less than 4% in the top ten. For these receptors, no antigen is known. The sample comprised blood. Receptor source: a girl aged 2-17 years with multiple sclerosis.

Details on this clonotype: A much larger clone lies a single base off, so this may be a read error. The chain uses TRBV29-1 and TRBJ2-1; D possibly corresponds to TRBD2 (6 bases). The CDR3 runs to 12 residues. Germline CDR1 SQVTM, CDR2 ANQGSEA. The V end was cut by 7 bases, the J end by 10 bases, with 17 bases between. CDR3 sequence reads: CSGGTFLGEQFF. For the CDR3, the DNA is TGCAGCGGCGGGACTTTCCTCGGGGAGCAGTTCTTC.

Many counts were recorded for this clonotype. The chain couples TRBV5-1 to TRBJ2-7; 9 positions match TRBD1. The CDR3 contains 15 residues. Germline CDR1 reads SGHRS; CDR2 reads YFSETQ. V gave up 4 bases and J gave up 6 bases; unmatched junction bases: 11. The CDR3 nucleotides read TGCGCCAGCAGCCTGACCGGGACAGGGCTAGCCGAGCAGTACTTC. Encoded protein: CASSLTGTGLAEQYF.

This clonotype was seen a handful of times. This could be a read error, since a much larger clone is one nucleotide away. This rearrangement joins TRBV7-8 to TRBJ2-1; 9 bases agree with TRBD2. The J call is uncertain, as TRBJ2-7 better fits the DNA end. The CDR3 extends over 17 amino acids. Germline values: CDR1 SGHVS, CDR2 FQNEAQ. CDR3 sequence reads: CASKGAGGPGSYNEQYF. CDR3 nucleotide sequence: TGTGCCAGCAAGGGTGCGGGAGGGCCCGGCTCCTACAATGAGCAGTACTTC.

The V and J genes are TRBV11-2 and TRBJ2-5, with D unresolved. The germline V and J ends were trimmed by 1 base and 0 bases, with 6 bases remaining between them. CDR3 size: 14 residues. The germline gives CDR1 SGHAT, CDR2 FQNNGV. CDR3 in amino acids: CASSLGVYQETQYF. For the CDR3, the DNA is TGTGCCAGCAGCTTAGGGGTGTACCAAGAGACCCAGTACTTC.

On this clonotype itself: This sequence may be a read error, since a much larger clone differs from it by one base. This chain links TRBV6-5 with TRBJ2-7; possibly TRBD1 for D (5 bases). V was shortened by 0 bases and J by 7 bases, with 16 bases between the two germline ends. The germline V gene has CDR1 MNHEY and CDR2 SVGAGI. This CDR3 contains 15 residues. CDR3 DNA sequence: TGTGCCAGCAGTTACTCGACCCAGGGTCGAAATGAGCAGTACTTC. Encoded protein: CASSYSTQGRNEQYF.

DNA for the CDR3: TGTGCCAGCAGTTCCCCGAAGAGGGCCCCTGAAGCTTTCTTT. It specifies CASSSPKRAPEAFF. The chain joins TRBV6-2 or TRBV6-3 to TRBJ1-1; no definite D call. With 4 bases removed from V and 6 bases from J, the gap between germline ends came to 15 bases. Germline-derived CDR1 and CDR2 are MNHEY and SVGEGT. This CDR3 is 14 amino acids long.

The chain uses TRBV25-1 and TRBJ2-6; maybe TRBD1 (6 bases). V was cut by 10 bases and J by 0 bases, with 19 bases left in between. From germline, CDR1 is MGHDK and CDR2 SYGVNS. The CDR3 covers 17 residues. The DNA of the CDR3 is TGTGCCAACAGCCTTAGGACAGATGTCTCTGGGGCCAACGTCCTGACTTTC. Amino acids: CANSLRTDVSGANVLTF.

The chain carries TRBV28 and TRBJ1-3, with a weak D call TRBD1 (6 bases). Germline assignment: CDR1 MDHEN and CDR2 SYDVKM. V was trimmed by 6 bases and J by 2 bases, leaving 26 bases between them. The CDR3 has 19 residues. CDR3 region: CASSFEDLWTDHTGNTIYF. CDR3 coding DNA: TGTGCCAGCAGCTTTGAGGACCTATGGACAGATCACACTGGAAACACCATATATTTT.

V gene TRBV5-1 combines with J gene TRBJ2-1; TRBD2 aligns across 7 bases. J was trimmed by 7 bases and V by 4 bases; bases with no gene match: 11. The CDR3 consists of 15 residues. CDR1 and CDR2 (germline): SGHRS, YFSETQ. The CDR3 is CASSPQRGRLNEQFF. The CDR3 DNA follows: TGCGCCAGCAGCCCCCAGCGGGGAAGGTTGAATGAGCAGTTCTTC. Filled out from reference TRBV5-1 and TRBJ2-1, the complete variable domain reads KAGVTQTPRYLIKTRGQQVTLSCSPISGHRSVSWYQQTPGQGLQFLFEYFSETQRNKGNFPGRFSGRQFSNSRSEMNVSTLELGDSALYLCASSPQRGRLNEQFFGPGTRLTVL.